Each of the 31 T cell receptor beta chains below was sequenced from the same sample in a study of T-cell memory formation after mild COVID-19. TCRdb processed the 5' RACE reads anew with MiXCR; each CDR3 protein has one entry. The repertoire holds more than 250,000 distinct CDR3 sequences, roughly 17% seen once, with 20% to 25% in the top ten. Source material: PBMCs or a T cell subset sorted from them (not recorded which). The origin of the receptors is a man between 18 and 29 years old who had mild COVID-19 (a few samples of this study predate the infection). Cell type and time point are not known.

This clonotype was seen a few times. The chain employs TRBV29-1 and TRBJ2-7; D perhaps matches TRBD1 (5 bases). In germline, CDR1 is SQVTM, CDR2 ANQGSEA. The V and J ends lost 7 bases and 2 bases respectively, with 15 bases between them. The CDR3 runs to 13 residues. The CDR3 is CSAVGRSTYEQYF. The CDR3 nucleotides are TGCAGCGCTGTGGGGCGATCCACCTACGAGCAGTACTTC.

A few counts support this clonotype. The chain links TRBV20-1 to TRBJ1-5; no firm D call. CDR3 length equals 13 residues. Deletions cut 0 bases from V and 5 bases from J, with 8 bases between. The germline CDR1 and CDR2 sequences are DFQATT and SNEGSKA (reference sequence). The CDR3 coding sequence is TGCAGTGCTAGAGATGCAAGGGATCAGCCCCAGCATTTT. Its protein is CSARDARDQPQHF.

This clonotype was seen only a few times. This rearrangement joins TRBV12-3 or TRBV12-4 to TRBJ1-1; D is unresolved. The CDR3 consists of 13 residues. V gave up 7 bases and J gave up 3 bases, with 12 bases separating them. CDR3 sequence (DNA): TGTGCCAGCACCCCCAGGCTGGACACTGAAGCTTTCTTT. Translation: CASTPRLDTEAFF.

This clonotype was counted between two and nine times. Here the CDR3 reads CASSFGSGTGDTEAFF. As DNA, the CDR3 is TGTGCCAGCAGCTTCGGTTCCGGGACAGGGGACACTGAAGCTTTCTTT. This chain uses TRBV7-2 with TRBJ1-1, with 10 bases identical to TRBD1. Germline-derived CDR1 and CDR2 are SGHTA and FQGNSA. This CDR3 region has 16 residues. V was clipped by 3 bases and J by 3 bases; unmatched bases: 7.

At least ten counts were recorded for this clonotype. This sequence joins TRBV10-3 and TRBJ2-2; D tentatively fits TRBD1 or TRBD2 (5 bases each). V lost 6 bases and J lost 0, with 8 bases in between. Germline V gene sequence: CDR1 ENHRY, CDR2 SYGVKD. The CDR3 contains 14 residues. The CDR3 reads CAIRGTANTGELFF. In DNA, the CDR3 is TGTGCCATCAGGGGGACGGCGAACACCGGGGAGCTGTTTTTT.

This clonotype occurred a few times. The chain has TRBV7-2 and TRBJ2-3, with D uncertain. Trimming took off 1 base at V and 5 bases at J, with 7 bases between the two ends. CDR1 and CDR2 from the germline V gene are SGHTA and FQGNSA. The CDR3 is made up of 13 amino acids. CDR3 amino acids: CASSLVQQDTQYF. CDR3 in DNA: TGTGCCAGCAGCTTAGTACAGCAAGATACGCAGTATTTT.

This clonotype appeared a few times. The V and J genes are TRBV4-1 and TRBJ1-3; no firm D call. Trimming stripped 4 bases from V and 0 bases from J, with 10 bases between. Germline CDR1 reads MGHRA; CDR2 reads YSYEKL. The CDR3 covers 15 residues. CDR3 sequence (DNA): TGCGCCAGCAGCCTCCGGTCGGGCTCTGGAAACACCATATATTTT. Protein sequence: CASSLRSGSGNTIYF.

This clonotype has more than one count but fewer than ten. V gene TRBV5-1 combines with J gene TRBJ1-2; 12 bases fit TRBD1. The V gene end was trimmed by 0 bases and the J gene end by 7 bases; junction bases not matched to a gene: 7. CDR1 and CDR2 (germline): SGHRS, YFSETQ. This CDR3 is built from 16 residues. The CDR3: CASSLAFGTGGRGYTF. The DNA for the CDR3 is TGCGCCAGCAGCTTGGCTTTTGGGACAGGGGGCCGTGGCTACACCTTC.

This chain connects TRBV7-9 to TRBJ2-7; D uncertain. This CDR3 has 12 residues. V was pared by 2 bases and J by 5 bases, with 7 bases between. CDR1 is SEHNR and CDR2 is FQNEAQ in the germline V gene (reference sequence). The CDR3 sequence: CASSLQADEQYF. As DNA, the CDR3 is TGTGCCAGCAGCTTACAGGCGGACGAGCAGTACTTC.

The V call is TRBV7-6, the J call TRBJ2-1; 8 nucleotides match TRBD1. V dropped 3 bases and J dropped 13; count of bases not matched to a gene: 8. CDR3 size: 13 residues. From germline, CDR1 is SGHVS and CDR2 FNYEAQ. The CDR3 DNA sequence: TGTGCCAGCAGCTTCGAGACAGGGGAAAAACAGTTCTTC. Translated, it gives CASSFETGEKQFF.

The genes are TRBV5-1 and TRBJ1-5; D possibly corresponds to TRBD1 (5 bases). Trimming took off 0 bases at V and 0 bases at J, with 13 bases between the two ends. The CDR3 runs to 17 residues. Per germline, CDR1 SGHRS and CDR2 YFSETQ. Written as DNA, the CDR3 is TGCGCCAGCAGCTTGGCCCGGCAGGGCTATAGCAATCAGCCCCAGCATTTT. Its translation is CASSLARQGYSNQPQHF.

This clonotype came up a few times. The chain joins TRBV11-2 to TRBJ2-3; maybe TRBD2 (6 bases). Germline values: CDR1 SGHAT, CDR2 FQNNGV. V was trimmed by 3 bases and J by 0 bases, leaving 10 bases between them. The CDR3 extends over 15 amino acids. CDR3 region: CASSFPGLSTDTQYF. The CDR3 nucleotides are TGTGCCAGCAGCTTTCCGGGACTCAGCACAGATACGCAGTATTTT.

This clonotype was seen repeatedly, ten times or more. CDR3 protein: CASSLVLEGDRFF. The DNA for the CDR3 is TGTGCCAGCAGTTTAGTTTTGGAGGGGGACAGGTTCTTC. The genes are TRBV12-3 or TRBV12-4 and TRBJ2-1, with D possibly TRBD1 on 7 matching bases. The CDR3 sequence is 13 residues long. The ends were cut back, 1 base at V and 15 bases at J, with 16 bases in the middle.

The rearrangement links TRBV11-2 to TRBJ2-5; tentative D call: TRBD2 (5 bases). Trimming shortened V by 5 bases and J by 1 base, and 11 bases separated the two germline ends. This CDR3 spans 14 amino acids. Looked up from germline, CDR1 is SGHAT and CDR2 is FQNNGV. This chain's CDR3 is CASSLELVQETQYF. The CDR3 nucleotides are TGTGCCAGCAGCCTCGAACTAGTCCAAGAGACCCAGTACTTC.

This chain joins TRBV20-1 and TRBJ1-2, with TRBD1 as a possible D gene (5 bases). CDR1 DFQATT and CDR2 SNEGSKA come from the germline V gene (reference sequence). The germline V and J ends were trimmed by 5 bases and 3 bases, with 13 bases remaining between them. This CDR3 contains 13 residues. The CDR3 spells CSASGRSDYGYTF. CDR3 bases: TGCAGTGCTTCAGGGAGATCGGACTATGGCTACACCTTC.

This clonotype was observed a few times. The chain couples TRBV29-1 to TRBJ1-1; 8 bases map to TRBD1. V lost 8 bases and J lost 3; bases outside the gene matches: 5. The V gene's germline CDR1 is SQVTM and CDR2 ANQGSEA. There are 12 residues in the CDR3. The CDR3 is CSIRQGYTEAFF. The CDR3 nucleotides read TGCAGCATTAGACAGGGGTACACTGAAGCTTTCTTT.

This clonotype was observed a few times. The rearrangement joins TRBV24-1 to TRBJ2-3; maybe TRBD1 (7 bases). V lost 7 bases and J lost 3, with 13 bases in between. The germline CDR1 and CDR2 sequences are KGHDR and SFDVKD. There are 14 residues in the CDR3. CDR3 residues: CATSQGGWTDTQYF. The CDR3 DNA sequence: TGTGCCACCAGCCAGGGGGGTTGGACAGATACGCAGTATTTT.

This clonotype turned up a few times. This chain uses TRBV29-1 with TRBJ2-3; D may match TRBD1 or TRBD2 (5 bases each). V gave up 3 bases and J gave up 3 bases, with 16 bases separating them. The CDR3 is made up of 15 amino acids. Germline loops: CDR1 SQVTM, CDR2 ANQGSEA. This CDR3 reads CSVEWRGDATDTQYF. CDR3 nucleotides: TGCAGCGTTGAGTGGAGAGGGGATGCGACAGATACGCAGTATTTT.

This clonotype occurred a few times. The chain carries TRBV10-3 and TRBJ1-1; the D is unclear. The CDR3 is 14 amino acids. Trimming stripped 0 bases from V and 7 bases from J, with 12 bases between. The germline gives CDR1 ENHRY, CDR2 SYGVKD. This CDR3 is CAISESRQAFEAFF. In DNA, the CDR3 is TGTGCCATCAGTGAGTCGAGGCAGGCCTTTGAAGCTTTCTTT.

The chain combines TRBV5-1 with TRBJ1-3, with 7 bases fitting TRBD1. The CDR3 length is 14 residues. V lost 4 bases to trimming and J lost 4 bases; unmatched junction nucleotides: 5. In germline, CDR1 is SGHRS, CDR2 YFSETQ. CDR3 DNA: TGCGCCAGCAGCCCCGACAGGGCAGGAAACACCATATATTTT. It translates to CASSPDRAGNTIYF.

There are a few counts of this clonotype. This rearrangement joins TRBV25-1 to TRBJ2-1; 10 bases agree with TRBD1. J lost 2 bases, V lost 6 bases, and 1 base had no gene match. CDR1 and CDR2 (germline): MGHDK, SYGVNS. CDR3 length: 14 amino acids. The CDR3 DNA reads TGTGCCAGCAGGGGGACAGGGGCCTACAATGAGCAGTTCTTC. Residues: CASRGTGAYNEQFF.

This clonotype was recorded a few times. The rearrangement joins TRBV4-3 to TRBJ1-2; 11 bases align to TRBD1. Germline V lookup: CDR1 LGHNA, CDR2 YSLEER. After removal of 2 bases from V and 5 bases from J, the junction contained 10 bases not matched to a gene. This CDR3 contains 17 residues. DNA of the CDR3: TGCGCCAGCAGCCAACTCCTGGACAGGGGGCAAGAGTATGGCTACACCTTC. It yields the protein CASSQLLDRGQEYGYTF.

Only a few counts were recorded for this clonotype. DNA for the CDR3: TGTGCCAGCAGTTTATACAGGGCCGGGGAGCTGTTTTTT. This gives the protein CASSLYRAGELFF. V usage is TRBV12-3 or TRBV12-4 and J usage is TRBJ2-2, with a tentative D call TRBD1 (6 bases). V lost 2 bases and J 6 bases, leaving 7 bases between the germline ends. The CDR3 runs to 13 residues.

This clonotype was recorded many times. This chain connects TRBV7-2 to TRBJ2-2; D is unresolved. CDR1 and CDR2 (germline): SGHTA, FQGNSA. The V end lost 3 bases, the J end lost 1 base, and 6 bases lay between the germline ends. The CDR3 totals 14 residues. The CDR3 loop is CASSFSGNTGELFF. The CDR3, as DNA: TGTGCCAGCAGCTTCTCAGGGAACACCGGGGAGCTGTTTTTT.

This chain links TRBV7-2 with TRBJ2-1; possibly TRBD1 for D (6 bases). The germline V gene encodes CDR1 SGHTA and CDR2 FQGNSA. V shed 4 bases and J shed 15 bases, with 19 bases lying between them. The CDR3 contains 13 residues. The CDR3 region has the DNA TGTGCCAGCAGCTCGGGCCGAAATTTGGGGGCGTTCTTC. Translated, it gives CASSSGRNLGAFF.

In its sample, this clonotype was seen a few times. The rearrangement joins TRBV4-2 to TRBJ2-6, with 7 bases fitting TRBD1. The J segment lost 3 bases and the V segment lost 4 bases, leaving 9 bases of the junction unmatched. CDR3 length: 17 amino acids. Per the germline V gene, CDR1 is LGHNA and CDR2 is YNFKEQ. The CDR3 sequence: CASSRHRGYSGANVLTF. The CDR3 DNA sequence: TGTGCCAGCAGCCGGCACAGGGGTTATAGTGGGGCCAACGTCCTGACTTTC.

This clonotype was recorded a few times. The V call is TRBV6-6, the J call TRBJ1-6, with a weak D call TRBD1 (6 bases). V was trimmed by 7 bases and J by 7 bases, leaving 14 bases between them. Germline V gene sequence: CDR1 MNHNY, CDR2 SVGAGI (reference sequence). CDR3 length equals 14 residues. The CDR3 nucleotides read TGTGCCAGCATAGGAACTACAGGGAATTCACCCCTCCACTTT. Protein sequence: CASIGTTGNSPLHF.

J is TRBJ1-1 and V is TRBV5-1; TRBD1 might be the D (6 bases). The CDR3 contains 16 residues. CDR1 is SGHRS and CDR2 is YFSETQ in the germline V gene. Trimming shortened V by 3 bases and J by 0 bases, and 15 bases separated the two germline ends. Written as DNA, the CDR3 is TGCGCCAGCAGCTCAGGGGCCGTATGGATGAACACTGAAGCTTTCTTT. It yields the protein CASSSGAVWMNTEAFF.

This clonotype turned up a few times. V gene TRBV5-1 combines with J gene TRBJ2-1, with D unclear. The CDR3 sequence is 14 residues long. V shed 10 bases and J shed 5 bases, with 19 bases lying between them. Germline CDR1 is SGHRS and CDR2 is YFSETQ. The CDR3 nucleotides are TGCGCCTGTCGGGTAGGGCTCGGTGACAATGAGCAGTTCTTC. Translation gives CACRVGLGDNEQFF.

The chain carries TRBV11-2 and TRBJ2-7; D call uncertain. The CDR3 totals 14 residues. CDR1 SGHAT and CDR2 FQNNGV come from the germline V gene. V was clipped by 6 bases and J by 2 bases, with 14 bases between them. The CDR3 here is CASSHIAMTYEQYF. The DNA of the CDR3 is TGTGCCAGCAGTCACATCGCCATGACCTACGAGCAGTACTTC.

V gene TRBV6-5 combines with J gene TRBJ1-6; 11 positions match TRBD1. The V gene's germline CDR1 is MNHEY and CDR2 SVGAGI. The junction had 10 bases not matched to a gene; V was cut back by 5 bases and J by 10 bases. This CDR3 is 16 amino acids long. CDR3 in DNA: TGTGCCAGCAGTACCAGGGGGGGACAGGGGGGCTCACCCCTCCACTTT. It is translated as CASSTRGGQGGSPLHF.